This paragraph reports one TCR beta chain. Its antigen is as yet unknown. Germline and junction disagree at one end, which may indicate a read error. The entry originates in a study of cytomegalovirus exposure and HLA in healthy donors. Study results and limitations: The authors enumerated over 150 TCR beta chains as linked to cytomegalovirus. Follow-up analysis seemed to connect common viral pathogens with several of the most significant clusters identified. Most of the CMV-associated TCR beta chains (in a later analysis) appeared to be HLA-restricted.

The CDR3 totals 15 residues. Germline lookup yields CDR1 SEHNR and CDR2 FQNEAQ (reference sequence). Amplification used 60 Vbeta primers and 13 Jbeta primers. Assay: immunoSEQ multiplex PCR; the TCRdb copy retains only in-frame clones and omits some. Its table lists about 210,000 clones. Sequencing used PBMCs. The TCR originated in a young woman in good health and CMV-seropositive. The chain links TRBV7-9 to TRBJ1-1; TRBD1 agrees at 9 bases. The CDR3 reads CASSFNRDRDTEALF. As DNA, the CDR3 is TGTGCCAGCAGCTTCAACCGGGACAGGGACACTGAAGCTCTCTTT.